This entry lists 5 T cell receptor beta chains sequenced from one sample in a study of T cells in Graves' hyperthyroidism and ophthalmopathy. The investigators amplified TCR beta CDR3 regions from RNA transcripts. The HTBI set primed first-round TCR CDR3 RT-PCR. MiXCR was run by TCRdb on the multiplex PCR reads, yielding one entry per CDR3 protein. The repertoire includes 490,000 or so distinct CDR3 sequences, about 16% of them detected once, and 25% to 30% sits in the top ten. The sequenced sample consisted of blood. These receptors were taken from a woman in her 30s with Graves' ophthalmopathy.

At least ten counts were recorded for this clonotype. The CDR3 region is CASSGLELGNEQFF. In DNA form, the CDR3 reads TGTGCCAGCAGCGGATTAGAACTTGGCAATGAGCAGTTCTTC. This rearrangement joins TRBV7-2 to TRBJ2-1, with D unresolved. The length of the CDR3 is 14 residues. CDR1 and CDR2 (germline): SGHTA, FQGNSA. Trimming left V 5 bases short and J 6 bases short, with 14 bases between.

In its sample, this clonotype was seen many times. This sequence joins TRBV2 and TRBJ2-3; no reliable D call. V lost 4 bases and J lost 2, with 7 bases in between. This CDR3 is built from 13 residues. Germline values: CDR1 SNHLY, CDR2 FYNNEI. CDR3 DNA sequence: TGTGCCAGCAGTGTGGAGCTCACAGATACGCAGTATTTT. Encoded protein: CASSVELTDTQYF.

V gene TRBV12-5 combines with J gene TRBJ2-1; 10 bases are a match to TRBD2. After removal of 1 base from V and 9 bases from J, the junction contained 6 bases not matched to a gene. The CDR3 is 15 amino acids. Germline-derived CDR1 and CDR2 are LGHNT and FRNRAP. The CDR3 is CASGLGLLAGVEQFF. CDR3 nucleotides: TGTGCTAGTGGTTTGGGCCTTCTAGCGGGAGTTGAGCAGTTCTTC. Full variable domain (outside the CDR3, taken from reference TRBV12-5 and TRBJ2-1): DARVTQTPRHKVTEMGQEVTMRCQPILGHNTVFWYRQTMMQGLELLAYFRNRAPLDDSGMPKDRFSAEMPDATLATLKIQPSEPRDSAVYFCASGLGLLAGVEQFFGPGTRLTVL.

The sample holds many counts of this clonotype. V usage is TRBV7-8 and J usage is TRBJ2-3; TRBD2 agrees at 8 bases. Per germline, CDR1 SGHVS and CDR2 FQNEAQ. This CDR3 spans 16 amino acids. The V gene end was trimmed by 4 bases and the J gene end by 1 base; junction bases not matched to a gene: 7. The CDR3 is CASSSPTSDRTDTQYF. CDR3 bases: TGTGCCAGCAGCTCGCCGACTAGCGACCGCACAGATACGCAGTATTTT.

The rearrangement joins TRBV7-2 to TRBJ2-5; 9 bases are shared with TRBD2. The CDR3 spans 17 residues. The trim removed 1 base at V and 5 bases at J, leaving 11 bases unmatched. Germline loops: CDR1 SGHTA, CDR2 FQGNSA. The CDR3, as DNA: TGTGCCAGCAGCTTAGGACCTGGCGGGAGGGCCAGGGAGACCCAGTACTTC. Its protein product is CASSLGPGGRARETQYF.